This TCR beta chain originates from a study of T cells in Graves' hyperthyroidism and ophthalmopathy. Study-wide results and caveats: The majority of expanded thyroid clonotypes above 0.001 also appeared in blood.

The TCR beta CDR3 regions underwent amplification using RNA transcripts as the source. Carried out on the TCR CDR3, a first-round RT-PCR used the HTBI primer set. TCRdb processed the multiplex PCR reads anew with MiXCR; each CDR3 protein has one entry. The sample holds approximately 610,000 distinct CDR3 sequences, over 15% seen once. Details on this clonotype: The target antigen is unknown.

The germline gives CDR1 MNHEY, CDR2 SMNVEV (reference sequence). The trim removed 5 bases at V and 7 bases at J, leaving 9 bases unmatched. This CDR3 contains 15 residues. Orbital computed tomography and thyroid ultrasound, together with serum TRAb and thyroxine and clinical symptoms, were used for diagnoses. Specimen: blood. This chain joins TRBV27 and TRBJ1-5; TRBD1 agrees at 9 bases. This sequence was found in a woman in her late teens or twenties with Graves' hyperthyroidism. CDR3 nucleotide sequence: TGTGCCAGCAGTCAGGGACAGGGAAGTTGGCAGCCCCAGCATTTT. It is translated as CASSQGQGSWQPQHF.